These T cell receptor beta chains were read from a single sample in a study of regulatory T cells in long-lasting Graves disease. Using its own MiXCR run on the multiplex PCR reads, TCRdb lists one record per CDR3 protein. The table shows hundreds of thousands of distinct CDR3 sequences, with around 15% occurring only once. In addition, the sample was reused for a study of T cells in Graves' hyperthyroidism and ophthalmopathy.

This sample comprised peripheral blood mononuclear cells (PBMCs), obtained at new diagnosis, from a patient treated with antithyroid drugs. All receptors derive from a woman aged 35-65 years with Graves disease. Each CDR3 is given with its conserved first and last residue. The order of the fields is clone size, V gene, D gene, J gene, CDR3 protein, CDR3 DNA. D genes are given only for firm matches. Size is omitted from some rows. Given values are once, few, many or a class for expanded clones.

clone_size: many; v_call: TRBV11-2; d_call: NA; j_call: TRBJ1-1; cdr3_aa: CASSLIPSTEAFF; cdr3_nt: TGTGCCAGCAGCTTAATTCCGTCTACTGAAGCTTTCTTT
clone_size: NA; v_call: TRBV5-1; d_call: TRBD2; j_call: TRBJ2-1; cdr3_aa: CASSLDGLRGRNEQFF; cdr3_nt: TGCGCCAGCAGCTTGGACGGGCTGCGGGGGAGAAATGAGCAGTTCTTC
clone_size: many; v_call: TRBV10-3; d_call: NA; j_call: TRBJ1-2; cdr3_aa: CAISEAVFRGYTF; cdr3_nt: TGTGCCATCAGTGAAGCGGTTTTTAGGGGCTACACCTTC
clone_size: NA; v_call: TRBV19; d_call: TRBD2; j_call: TRBJ2-5; cdr3_aa: CASTRTSAKETQYF; cdr3_nt: TGTGCCAGTACACGGACTAGCGCTAAAGAGACCCAGTACTTC
clone_size: NA; v_call: TRBV7-9; d_call: TRBD1; j_call: TRBJ1-1; cdr3_aa: CASSHWAGGKRNTEAFF; cdr3_nt: TGTGCCAGCAGCCACTGGGCAGGGGGGAAGAGGAACACTGAAGCTTTCTTT
clone_size: NA; v_call: TRBV9; d_call: TRBD2; j_call: TRBJ2-2; cdr3_aa: CASSVQPSGDTGELFF; cdr3_nt: TGTGCCAGCAGCGTACAGCCTAGCGGGGACACCGGGGAGCTGTTTTTT
clone_size: many; v_call: TRBV6-6; d_call: NA; j_call: TRBJ2-7; cdr3_aa: CASSYSSADSPYEQYF; cdr3_nt: TGTGCCAGCAGTTACTCGTCGGCAGATTCACCCTACGAGCAGTACTTC
clone_size: once; v_call: TRBV20-1; d_call: NA; j_call: TRBJ2-2; cdr3_aa: CSAYTGSGTGELVF; cdr3_nt: TGCAGTGCATACACAGGGTCGGGCACCGGGGAGCTGGTTTTT
clone_size: few; v_call: TRBV19; d_call: TRBD1; j_call: TRBJ1-1; cdr3_aa: CASQSWTGNAGGAFF; cdr3_nt: TGTGCCAGTCAGTCTTGGACAGGGAATGCGGGTGGAGCTTTCTTT
clone_size: NA; v_call: TRBV3-1; d_call: NA; j_call: TRBJ2-6; cdr3_aa: CASSHVGAEANVLTF; cdr3_nt: TGTGCCAGCAGCCACGTAGGGGCTGAGGCCAACGTCCTGACTTTC
clone_size: many; v_call: TRBV9; d_call: NA; j_call: TRBJ1-1; cdr3_aa: CASSVGWVNTEAFF; cdr3_nt: TGTGCCAGCAGCGTGGGATGGGTGAACACTGAAGCTTTCTTT
clone_size: many; v_call: TRBV2; d_call: NA; j_call: TRBJ2-7; cdr3_aa: CASSWDNTYEQYF; cdr3_nt: TGTGCCAGCAGTTGGGACAACACCTACGAGCAGTACTTC
clone_size: NA; v_call: TRBV2; d_call: TRBD1; j_call: TRBJ2-7; cdr3_aa: CASSLGGWEQYF; cdr3_nt: TGTGCCAGCAGCTTAGGGGGCTGGGAGCAGTACTTC
clone_size: NA; v_call: TRBV6-2/TRBV6-3; d_call: NA; j_call: TRBJ1-1; cdr3_aa: CASNQIENTEAFF; cdr3_nt: TGTGCCAGCAACCAGATCGAGAACACTGAAGCTTTCTTT
clone_size: many; v_call: TRBV20-1; d_call: NA; j_call: TRBJ2-7; cdr3_aa: CSASLRATYEQYF; cdr3_nt: TGCAGTGCTAGCCTCAGGGCCACCTACGAGCAGTACTTC
clone_size: few; v_call: TRBV12-3/TRBV12-4; d_call: NA; j_call: TRBJ2-3; cdr3_aa: CASSSQGIVDTQYF; cdr3_nt: TGTGCCAGCAGTTCCCAGGGAATTGTAGATACGCAGTATTTT
clone_size: NA; v_call: TRBV2; d_call: NA; j_call: TRBJ1-3; cdr3_aa: CASSMTYSGNTIYF; cdr3_nt: TGTGCCAGCAGCATGACATACTCTGGAAACACCATATATTTT
clone_size: many; v_call: TRBV19; d_call: NA; j_call: TRBJ2-7; cdr3_aa: CASSVDPGGYEQYF; cdr3_nt: TGTGCCAGTAGTGTGGATCCCGGGGGCTACGAGCAGTACTTC
clone_size: few; v_call: TRBV3-1; d_call: NA; j_call: TRBJ2-3; cdr3_aa: CASSPSRGEWGADTQYF; cdr3_nt: TGTGCCAGCAGCCCCTCAAGGGGGGAGTGGGGGGCCGATACGCAGTATTTT
clone_size: NA; v_call: TRBV4-1; d_call: NA; j_call: TRBJ1-4; cdr3_aa: CASSQTALEKLIF; cdr3_nt: TGCGCCAGCAGCCAGACCGCCCTCGAAAAACTGATTTTT
clone_size: many; v_call: TRBV28; d_call: NA; j_call: TRBJ1-1; cdr3_aa: CASSLTGGQGTEAFF; cdr3_nt: TGTGCCAGCAGTTTAACTGGAGGGCAGGGGACTGAAGCTTTCTTT
clone_size: few; v_call: TRBV19; d_call: TRBD1; j_call: TRBJ1-1; cdr3_aa: CASSSMTGRTEAFF; cdr3_nt: TGTGCCAGTAGTTCGATGACAGGGAGAACTGAAGCTTTCTTT
clone_size: many; v_call: TRBV10-1; d_call: NA; j_call: TRBJ1-5; cdr3_aa: CASSVANQPQHF; cdr3_nt: TGCGCCAGCAGTGTGGCAAACCAGCCCCAGCATTTT
clone_size: many; v_call: TRBV2; d_call: NA; j_call: TRBJ1-4; cdr3_aa: CASSVGEKLFF; cdr3_nt: TGTGCCAGCAGTGTAGGTGAAAAACTGTTTTTT
clone_size: many; v_call: TRBV5-1; d_call: NA; j_call: TRBJ1-2; cdr3_aa: CASRIGTVTNYGYTF; cdr3_nt: TGCGCCAGCAGAATTGGGACCGTAACTAACTATGGCTACACCTTC
clone_size: NA; v_call: TRBV19; d_call: NA; j_call: TRBJ1-5; cdr3_aa: CASSITSEQPQHF; cdr3_nt: TGTGCCAGTAGTATCACGTCGGAGCAGCCCCAGCATTTT
clone_size: many; v_call: TRBV12-3/TRBV12-4; d_call: NA; j_call: TRBJ1-1; cdr3_aa: CASSPRGGKNTEAFF; cdr3_nt: TGTGCCAGCAGTCCCCGAGGGGGAAAGAACACTGAAGCTTTCTTT
clone_size: few; v_call: TRBV3-1; d_call: TRBD2; j_call: TRBJ2-1; cdr3_aa: CASSQEFLAGGMKQFF; cdr3_nt: TGTGCCAGCAGCCAAGAGTTTTTAGCGGGGGGGATGAAGCAGTTCTTC
clone_size: few; v_call: TRBV20-1; d_call: NA; j_call: TRBJ1-4; cdr3_aa: CSARAGSGTNEKLFF; cdr3_nt: TGCAGTGCTAGAGCCGGATCAGGGACTAATGAAAAACTGTTTTTT
clone_size: many; v_call: TRBV2; d_call: NA; j_call: TRBJ2-6; cdr3_aa: CASSDGGPGANVLTF; cdr3_nt: TGTGCCAGCAGTGACGGGGGACCTGGGGCCAACGTCCTGACTTTC
clone_size: NA; v_call: TRBV12-3/TRBV12-4; d_call: TRBD1; j_call: TRBJ1-1; cdr3_aa: CASRPGQANTEAFF; cdr3_nt: TGTGCCAGCAGGCCAGGACAGGCGAACACTGAAGCTTTCTTT
clone_size: NA; v_call: TRBV5-1; d_call: TRBD2; j_call: TRBJ2-7; cdr3_aa: CASSLGPAGHSYEQYF; cdr3_nt: TGCGCCAGCAGCCTTGGTCCAGCGGGGCACTCCTACGAGCAGTACTTC
clone_size: many; v_call: TRBV20-1; d_call: TRBD1; j_call: TRBJ2-7; cdr3_aa: CSALHPGQGNYEQYF; cdr3_nt: TGCAGTGCTTTACATCCGGGACAGGGAAACTACGAGCAGTACTTC
clone_size: NA; v_call: TRBV3-1; d_call: NA; j_call: TRBJ1-6; cdr3_aa: CASSQGVDTNSPLHF; cdr3_nt: TGTGCCAGCAGCCAAGGGGTGGACACGAATTCACCCCTCCACTTT
clone_size: NA; v_call: TRBV7-2; d_call: NA; j_call: TRBJ1-2; cdr3_aa: CAGGKINYGYTF; cdr3_nt: TGTGCCGGGGGAAAGATTAACTATGGCTACACCTTC
clone_size: NA; v_call: TRBV6-5; d_call: TRBD1; j_call: TRBJ1-3; cdr3_aa: CASSYSLQGGGGNTIYF; cdr3_nt: TGTGCCAGCAGTTACTCTTTGCAGGGGGGAGGTGGAAACACCATATATTTT
clone_size: many; v_call: TRBV7-9; d_call: NA; j_call: TRBJ2-1; cdr3_aa: CATSNNEQFF; cdr3_nt: TGTGCCACCTCCAACAATGAGCAGTTCTTC
clone_size: many; v_call: TRBV30; d_call: NA; j_call: TRBJ1-2; cdr3_aa: CARSQGYYGYTF; cdr3_nt: TGTGCCAGGTCACAGGGATACTATGGCTACACCTTC
clone_size: many; v_call: TRBV2; d_call: TRBD2; j_call: TRBJ2-3; cdr3_aa: CASTQRGADGDTQYF; cdr3_nt: TGTGCCAGCACCCAGCGGGGGGCTGACGGAGATACGCAGTATTTT
clone_size: many; v_call: TRBV28; d_call: NA; j_call: TRBJ1-1; cdr3_aa: CASSFDSLNTEAFF; cdr3_nt: TGTGCCAGCAGTTTCGACAGTTTGAACACTGAAGCTTTCTTT
clone_size: NA; v_call: TRBV5-1; d_call: NA; j_call: TRBJ1-1; cdr3_aa: CAGSLPGGGMNTEAFF; cdr3_nt: TGCGCCGGCAGCTTGCCCGGGGGCGGAATGAACACTGAAGCTTTCTTT
clone_size: NA; v_call: TRBV7-2; d_call: TRBD1; j_call: TRBJ2-5; cdr3_aa: CASSLQTGGETQYF; cdr3_nt: TGTGCCAGCAGCCTACAGACAGGGGGAGAGACCCAGTACTTC
clone_size: many; v_call: TRBV30; d_call: NA; j_call: TRBJ1-1; cdr3_aa: CAWSDGTIAFF; cdr3_nt: TGTGCCTGGAGTGACGGGACAATAGCTTTCTTT
clone_size: few; v_call: TRBV20-1; d_call: TRBD1; j_call: TRBJ2-3; cdr3_aa: CSARETLGGQVYAF; cdr3_nt: TGCAGTGCTAGAGAGACCCTCGGCGGACAGGTCTATGCTTTT
clone_size: few; v_call: TRBV5-6; d_call: NA; j_call: TRBJ1-4; cdr3_aa: CASSSSPGSNEKLFF; cdr3_nt: TGTGCCAGCAGCTCGTCCCCAGGCTCTAATGAAAAACTGTTTTTT
clone_size: few; v_call: TRBV6-1; d_call: NA; j_call: TRBJ1-2; cdr3_aa: CASVLPSYGYTF; cdr3_nt: TGTGCCAGCGTTCTTCCATCCTATGGCTACACCTTC
clone_size: many; v_call: TRBV20-1; d_call: NA; j_call: TRBJ1-1; cdr3_aa: CSALWTEAFF; cdr3_nt: TGCAGTGCCCTCTGGACTGAAGCTTTCTTT
clone_size: many; v_call: TRBV10-2; d_call: NA; j_call: TRBJ1-2; cdr3_aa: CASSGQTYGYTF; cdr3_nt: TGCGCCAGCAGTGGACAGACATATGGCTACACCTTC
clone_size: few; v_call: TRBV4-1; d_call: NA; j_call: TRBJ1-1; cdr3_aa: CASSQGQPFEAEAFF; cdr3_nt: TGCGCCAGCAGCCAAGGACAGCCCTTTGAGGCTGAAGCTTTCTTT
clone_size: many; v_call: TRBV7-8; d_call: NA; j_call: TRBJ1-1; cdr3_aa: CASSLALTPDTEAFF; cdr3_nt: TGTGCCAGCAGCTTAGCCTTGACTCCGGACACTGAAGCTTTCTTT